This TCR beta chain is from a study of blood T cell repertoires in COVID-19. Overall study: The United States, Italy and Spain were the sources of the acute and convalescent COVID-19 samples.

Germline V gives CDR1 DFQATT, CDR2 SNEGSKA (reference sequence). V gave up 3 bases and J gave up 10 bases, with 7 bases separating them. The length of the CDR3 is 10 residues. The repertoire was sequenced with immunoSEQ multiplex PCR; TCRdb's copy has only in-frame clones and lacks some. This table holds 300,000 or so clones, approximately 93% found once. The TCR comes from a woman under 40 with COVID-19, enrolled during active disease. The sequencing input was peripheral blood. The J gene is TRBJ2-1, the V gene TRBV20-1; D uncertain. The CDR3 is CSASQAEQFF. CDR3 bases: TGCAGTGCTAGCCAGGCAGAGCAGTTCTTC.